The present T cell receptor beta chain was sequenced within a study of T cell responses to AZD1222 COVID-19 vaccine. Here immunoSEQ multiplex PCR was the method, and the copy in TCRdb shows in-frame clones only, minus some. The table lists about 150,000 clones, about 91% of them singletons. As regards this clone: Its specificity is not known.

Analysis merged second doses at about 4 or about 12 weeks. Study outcomes and limitations: Unmutated variant regions are reportedly the target of nearly half of TCRs that are spike-specific. All repertoire sampling was performed exclusively after the peak T cell response.

The TCR comes from an adult who received the AZD1222 COVID-19 vaccine. The sequencing used peripheral blood, collected 28 days after the second AZD1222 dose.

CDR3 region: CASSLSLGELFF. CDR3 in DNA: TGTGCCAGCAGCCTCTCACTCGGGGAGCTGTTTTTT. This chain joins TRBV6-5 and TRBJ2-2; D gene uncertain. V lost 6 bases and J lost 7, with 9 bases in between. Germline loops: CDR1 MNHEY, CDR2 SVGAGI. The CDR3 has 12 residues.